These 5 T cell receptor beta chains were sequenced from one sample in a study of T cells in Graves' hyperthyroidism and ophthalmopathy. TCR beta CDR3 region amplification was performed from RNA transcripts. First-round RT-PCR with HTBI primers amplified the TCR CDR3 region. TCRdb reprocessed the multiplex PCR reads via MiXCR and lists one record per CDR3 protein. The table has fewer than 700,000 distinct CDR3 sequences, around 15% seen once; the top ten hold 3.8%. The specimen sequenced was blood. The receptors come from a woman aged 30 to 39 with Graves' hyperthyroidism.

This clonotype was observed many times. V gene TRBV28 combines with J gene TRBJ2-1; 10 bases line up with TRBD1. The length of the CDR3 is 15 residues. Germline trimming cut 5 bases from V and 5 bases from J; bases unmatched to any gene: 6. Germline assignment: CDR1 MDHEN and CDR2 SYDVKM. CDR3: CASSNRDRGDNEQFF. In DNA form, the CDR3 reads TGTGCCAGCAGTAACCGGGACAGGGGAGACAATGAGCAGTTCTTC.

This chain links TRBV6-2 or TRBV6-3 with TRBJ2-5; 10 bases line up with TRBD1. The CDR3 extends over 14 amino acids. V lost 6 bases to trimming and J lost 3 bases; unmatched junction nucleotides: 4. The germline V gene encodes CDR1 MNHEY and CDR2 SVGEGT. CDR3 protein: CASRAGTGEETQYF. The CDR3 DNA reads TGTGCCAGCAGAGCCGGGACAGGGGAAGAGACCCAGTACTTC.

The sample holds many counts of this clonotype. The CDR3 spells CASSEVGQLNQPQHF. In DNA, the CDR3 is TGTGCCAGCAGTGAGGTCGGGCAACTCAATCAGCCCCAGCATTTT. The chain employs TRBV2 and TRBJ1-5; no firm D call. In germline, CDR1 is SNHLY, CDR2 FYNNEI. V was pared by 3 bases and J by 3 bases, with 12 bases between. The CDR3 runs to 15 residues.

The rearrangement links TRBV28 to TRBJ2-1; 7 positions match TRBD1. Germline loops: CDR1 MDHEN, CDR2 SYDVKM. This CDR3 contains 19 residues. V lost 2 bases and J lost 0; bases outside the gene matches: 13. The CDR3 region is CASSLDTRATGSSYNEQFF. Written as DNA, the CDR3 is TGTGCCAGCAGTTTAGACACTAGGGCGACAGGGAGCTCCTACAATGAGCAGTTCTTC.

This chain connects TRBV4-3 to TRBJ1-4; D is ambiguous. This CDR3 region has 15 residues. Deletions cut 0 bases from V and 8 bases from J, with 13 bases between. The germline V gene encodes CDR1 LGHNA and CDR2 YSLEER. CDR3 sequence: CASSQDPGIGEKLFF. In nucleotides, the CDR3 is TGCGCCAGCAGCCAAGATCCGGGGATTGGCGAAAAACTGTTTTTT.